The sequence of this T cell receptor beta chain was determined in a study of blood T cell repertoires in COVID-19. The V gene's germline CDR1 is SGDLS and CDR2 YYNGEE. CDR3 length equals 14 residues. J was trimmed by 3 bases and V by 6 bases; bases with no gene match: 4. TCRdb's copy holds only in-frame clones and misses some; the assay was immunoSEQ multiplex PCR. The sample shows more than 60,000 clones, more than 70% of them seen only once. This TCR was sampled from a man between 60 and 75 years old with active or convalescent COVID-19. Sample: peripheral blood. The chain combines TRBV9 with TRBJ2-3, with 10 bases that match TRBD1. The CDR3 reads CASTRQGATDTQYF. Written as DNA, the CDR3 is TGTGCCAGCACAAGACAGGGGGCGACAGATACGCAGTATTTT.